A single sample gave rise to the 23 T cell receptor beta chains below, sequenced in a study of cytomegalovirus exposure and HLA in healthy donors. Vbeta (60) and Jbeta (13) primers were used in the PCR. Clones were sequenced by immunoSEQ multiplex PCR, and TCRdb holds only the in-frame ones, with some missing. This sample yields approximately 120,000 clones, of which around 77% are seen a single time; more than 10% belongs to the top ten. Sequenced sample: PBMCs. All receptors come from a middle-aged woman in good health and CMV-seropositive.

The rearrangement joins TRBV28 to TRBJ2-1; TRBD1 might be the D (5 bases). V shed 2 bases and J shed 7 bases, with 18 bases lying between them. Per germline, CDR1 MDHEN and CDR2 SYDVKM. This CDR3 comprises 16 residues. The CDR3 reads CASSLRGVSGLNEQFF. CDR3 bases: TGTGCCAGCAGTTTAAGGGGTGTTTCGGGCCTAAATGAGCAGTTCTTC.

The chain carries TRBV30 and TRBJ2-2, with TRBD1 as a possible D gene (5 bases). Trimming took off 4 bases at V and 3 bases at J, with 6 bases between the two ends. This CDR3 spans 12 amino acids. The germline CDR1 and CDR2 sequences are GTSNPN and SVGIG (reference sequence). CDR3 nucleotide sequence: TGTGCCTGGACAGGGTACACCGGGGAGCTGTTTTTT. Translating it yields CAWTGYTGELFF.

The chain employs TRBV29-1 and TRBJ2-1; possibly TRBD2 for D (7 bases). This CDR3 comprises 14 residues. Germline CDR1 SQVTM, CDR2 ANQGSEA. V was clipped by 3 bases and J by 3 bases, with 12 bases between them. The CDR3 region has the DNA TGCAGCGTTGACGCAGCGGGACACTACAATGAGCAGTTCTTC. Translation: CSVDAAGHYNEQFF.

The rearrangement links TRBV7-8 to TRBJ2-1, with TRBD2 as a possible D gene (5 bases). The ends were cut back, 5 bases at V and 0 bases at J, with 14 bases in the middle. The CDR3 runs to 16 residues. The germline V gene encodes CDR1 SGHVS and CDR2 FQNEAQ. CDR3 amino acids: CASSPPFGSSYNEQFF. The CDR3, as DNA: TGTGCCAGCAGCCCCCCGTTTGGGAGCTCCTACAATGAGCAGTTCTTC.

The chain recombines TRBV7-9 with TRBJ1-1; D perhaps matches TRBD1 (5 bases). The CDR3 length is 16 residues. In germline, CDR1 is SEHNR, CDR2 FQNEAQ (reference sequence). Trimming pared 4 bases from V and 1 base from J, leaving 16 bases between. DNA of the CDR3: TGTGCCAGCAGCTCTGGACAAACCTTCACGAACACTGAAGCTTTCTTT. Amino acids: CASSSGQTFTNTEAFF. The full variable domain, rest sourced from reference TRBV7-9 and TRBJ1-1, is DTGVSQNPRHKITKRGQNVTFRCDPISEHNRLYWYRQTLGQGPEFLTYFQNEAQLEKSRLLSDRFSAERPKGSFSTLEIQRTEQGDSAMYLCASSSGQTFTNTEAFFGQGTRLTVV.

The CDR3 loop is CASSQAGTRMTGELFF. The CDR3 region has the DNA TGTGCCAGCAGCCAGGCCGGGACTAGAATGACCGGGGAGCTGTTTTTT. The chain couples TRBV4-2 to TRBJ2-2; 8 bases match TRBD2. Per the germline V gene, CDR1 is LGHNA and CDR2 is YNFKEQ. Trimming took 3 bases from V and 5 from J; bases not matched to a gene: 8. There are 16 residues in the CDR3.

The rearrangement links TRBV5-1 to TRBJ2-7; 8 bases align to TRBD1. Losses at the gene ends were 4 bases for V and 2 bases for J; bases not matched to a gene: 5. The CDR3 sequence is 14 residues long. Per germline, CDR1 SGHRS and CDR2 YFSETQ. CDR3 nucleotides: TGCGCCAGCAGCCAGACAGGGGAAACCTACGAGCAGTACTTC. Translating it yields CASSQTGETYEQYF.

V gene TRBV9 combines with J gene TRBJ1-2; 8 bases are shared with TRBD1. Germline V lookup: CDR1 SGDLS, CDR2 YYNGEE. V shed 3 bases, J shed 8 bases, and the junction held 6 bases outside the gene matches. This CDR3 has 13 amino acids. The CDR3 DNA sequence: TGTGCCAGCAGCGCTGCAGGGGGCGTGGGCTACACCTTC. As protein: CASSAAGGVGYTF.

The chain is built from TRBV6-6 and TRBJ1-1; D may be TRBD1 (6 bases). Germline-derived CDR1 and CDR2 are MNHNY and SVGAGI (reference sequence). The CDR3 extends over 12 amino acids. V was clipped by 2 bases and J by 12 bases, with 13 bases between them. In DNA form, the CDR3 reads TGTGCCAGCAGTTACCAAAAGGGGGAAACTTTCTTT. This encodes CASSYQKGETFF.

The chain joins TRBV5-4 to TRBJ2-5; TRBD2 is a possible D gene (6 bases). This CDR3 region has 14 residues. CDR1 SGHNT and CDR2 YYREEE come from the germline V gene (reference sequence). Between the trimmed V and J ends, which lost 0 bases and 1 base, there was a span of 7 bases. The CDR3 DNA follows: TGTGCCAGCAGCTTGGGGGGGGTCCAAGAGACCCAGTACTTC. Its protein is CASSLGGVQETQYF.

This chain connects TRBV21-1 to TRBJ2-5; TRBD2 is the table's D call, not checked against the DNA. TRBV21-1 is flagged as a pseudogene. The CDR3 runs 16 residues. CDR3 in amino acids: CASSKGLNYPEETQYF. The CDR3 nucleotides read TGTGCCAGCAGCAAAGGCCTAAACTATCCCGAAGAGACCCAGTACTTC.

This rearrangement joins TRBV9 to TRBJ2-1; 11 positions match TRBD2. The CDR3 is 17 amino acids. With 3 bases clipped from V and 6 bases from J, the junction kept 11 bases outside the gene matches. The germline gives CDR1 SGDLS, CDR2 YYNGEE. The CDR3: CASSAVSLAGGSNEQFF. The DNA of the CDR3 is TGTGCCAGCAGCGCCGTGAGTCTAGCGGGAGGAAGCAATGAGCAGTTCTTC. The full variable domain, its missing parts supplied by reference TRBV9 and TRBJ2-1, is DSGVTQTPKHLITATGQRVTLRCSPRSGDLSVYWYQQSLDQGLQFLIQYYNGEERAKGNILERFSAQQFPDLHSELNLSSLELGDSALYFCASSAVSLAGGSNEQFFGPGTRLTVL.

The DNA for the CDR3 is TGCGCCAGCAGCCAAGAGACTAGCGTCTTCTACGAGCAGTACTTC. This translates into CASSQETSVFYEQYF. The chain uses TRBV4-1 and TRBJ2-7; 8 nucleotides line up with TRBD2. CDR3 length: 15 residues. J was trimmed by 3 bases and V by 0 bases; bases with no gene match: 4. Germline V gene lookup returns CDR1 MGHRA and CDR2 YSYEKL.

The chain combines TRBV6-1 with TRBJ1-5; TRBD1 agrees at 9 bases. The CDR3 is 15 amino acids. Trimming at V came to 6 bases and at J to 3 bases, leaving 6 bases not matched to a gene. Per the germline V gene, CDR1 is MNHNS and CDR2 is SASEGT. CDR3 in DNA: TGTGCCAGCAGGGAGGGACAGGGTTACAATCAGCCCCAGCATTTT. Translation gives CASREGQGYNQPQHF.

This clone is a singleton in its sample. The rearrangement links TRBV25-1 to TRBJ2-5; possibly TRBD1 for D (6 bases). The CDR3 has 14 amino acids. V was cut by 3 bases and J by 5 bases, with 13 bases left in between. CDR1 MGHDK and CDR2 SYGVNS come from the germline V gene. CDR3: CASSDSTGPETQYF. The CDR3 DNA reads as TGTGCCAGCAGTGACTCCACAGGGCCGGAGACCCAGTACTTC.

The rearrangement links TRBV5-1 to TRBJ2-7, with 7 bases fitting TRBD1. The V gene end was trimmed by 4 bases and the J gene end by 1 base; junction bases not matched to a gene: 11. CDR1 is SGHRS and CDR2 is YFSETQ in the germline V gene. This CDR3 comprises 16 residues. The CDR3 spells CASSPVTGVESYEQYF. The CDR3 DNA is TGCGCCAGCAGCCCCGTTACAGGGGTTGAGTCCTACGAGCAGTACTTC.

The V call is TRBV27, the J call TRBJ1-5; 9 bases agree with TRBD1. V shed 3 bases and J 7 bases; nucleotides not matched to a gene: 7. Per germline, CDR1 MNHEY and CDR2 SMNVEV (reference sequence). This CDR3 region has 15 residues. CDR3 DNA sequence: TGTGCCAGCAGTTTGGAGGGACAGGGAGGACAGCCCCAGCATTTT. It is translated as CASSLEGQGGQPQHF.

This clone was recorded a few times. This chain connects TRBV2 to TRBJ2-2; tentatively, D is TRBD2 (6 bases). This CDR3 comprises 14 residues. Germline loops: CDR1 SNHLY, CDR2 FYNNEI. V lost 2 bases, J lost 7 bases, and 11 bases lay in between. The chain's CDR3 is CASSERRDGGELFF. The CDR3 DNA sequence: TGTGCCAGCAGTGAACGGCGGGATGGCGGGGAGCTGTTTTTT.

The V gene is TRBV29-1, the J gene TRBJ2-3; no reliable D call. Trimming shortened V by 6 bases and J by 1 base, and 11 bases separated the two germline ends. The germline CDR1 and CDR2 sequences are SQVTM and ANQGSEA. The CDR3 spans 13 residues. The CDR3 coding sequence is TGCAGCGTCGGTTTATCGGGCACAGATACGCAGTATTTT. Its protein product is CSVGLSGTDTQYF.

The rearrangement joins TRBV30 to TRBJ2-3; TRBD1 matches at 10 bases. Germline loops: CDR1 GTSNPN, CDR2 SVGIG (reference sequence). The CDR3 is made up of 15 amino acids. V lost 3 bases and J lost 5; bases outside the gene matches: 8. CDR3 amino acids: CAWSSGQGGGDTQYF. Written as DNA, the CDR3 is TGTGCCTGGAGCTCTGGACAGGGGGGAGGAGATACGCAGTATTTT.

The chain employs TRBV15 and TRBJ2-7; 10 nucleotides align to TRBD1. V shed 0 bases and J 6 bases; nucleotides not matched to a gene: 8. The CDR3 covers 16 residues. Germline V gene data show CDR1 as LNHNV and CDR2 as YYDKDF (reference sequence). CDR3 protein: CATSRELGTGDIEQYF. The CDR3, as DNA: TGTGCCACCAGCAGAGAATTGGGGACAGGGGATATCGAGCAGTACTTC. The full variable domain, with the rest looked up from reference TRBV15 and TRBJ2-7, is DAMVIQNPRYQVTQFGKPVTLSCSQTLNHNVMYWYQQKSSQAPKLLFHYYDKDFNNEADTPDNFQSRRPNTSFCFLDIRSPGLGDTAMYLCATSRELGTGDIEQYFGPGTRLTVT.

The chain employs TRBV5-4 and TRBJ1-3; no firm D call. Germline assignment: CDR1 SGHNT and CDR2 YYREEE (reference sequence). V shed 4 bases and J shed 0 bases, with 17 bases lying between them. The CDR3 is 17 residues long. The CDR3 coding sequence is TGTGCCAGCAGCCCCCGTGAGTCTGGTTTCTCTGGAAACACCATATATTTT. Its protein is CASSPRESGFSGNTIYF. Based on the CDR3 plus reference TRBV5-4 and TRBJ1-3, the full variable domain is ETGVTQSPTHLIKTRGQQVTLRCSSQSGHNTVSWYQQALGQGPQFIFQYYREEENGRGNFPPRFSGLQFPNYSSELNVNALELDDSALYLCASSPRESGFSGNTIYFGEGSWLTVV.

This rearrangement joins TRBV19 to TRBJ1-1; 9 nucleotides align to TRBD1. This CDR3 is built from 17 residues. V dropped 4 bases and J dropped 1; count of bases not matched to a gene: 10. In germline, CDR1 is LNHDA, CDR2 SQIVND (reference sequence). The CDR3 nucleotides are TGTGCCAGTAGTACACCGGGACAGGGTGGTGAGAACACTGAAGCTTTCTTT. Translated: CASSTPGQGGENTEAFF.